These 11 T cell receptor beta chains share one sample of origin, sequenced in a study of blood T cell repertoires in COVID-19. Method: immunoSEQ multiplex PCR; TCRdb's copy keeps in-frame clones and lacks some. The sample includes hundreds of thousands of clones, 85% to 90% of them seen just once. Sequenced material: PBMCs or T cells enriched from blood (not recorded which). The receptors shown here come from a woman aged 45-65 years in a cohort exposed to, infected with or recovered from COVID-19 (not recorded which).

V and J are TRBV4-3 and TRBJ1-1; D might be TRBD1 (6 bases). From germline, CDR1 is LGHNA and CDR2 YSLEER. V lost 3 bases and J 6 bases, leaving 11 bases between the germline ends. This CDR3 spans 13 amino acids. The CDR3: CASSHRGGAEAFF. CDR3 DNA sequence: TGCGCCAGCAGCCATAGAGGGGGGGCTGAAGCTTTCTTT.

To note about this clone: Mismatch with germline at one junction end may stem from a read error. The V and J genes are TRBV28 and TRBJ2-4; a weak D match, TRBD1 (6 bases). This CDR3 comprises 14 residues. Germline V gene sequence: CDR1 MDHEN, CDR2 SYDVKM. CDR3 DNA sequence: TGTGCCAGCAATTTAGTCCAGGACAGAAACATTCAGTACTTC. As protein: CASNLVQDRNIQYF. The full variable domain, in which reference TRBV28 and TRBJ2-4 provide the parts outside the CDR3, is DVKVTQSSRYLVKRTGEKVFLECVQDMDHENMFWYRQDPGLGLRLIYFSYDVKMKEKGDIPEGYSVSREKKERFSLILESASTNQTSMYLCASNLVQDRNIQYFGAGTRLSVL.

This rearrangement joins TRBV5-1 to TRBJ1-1; 12 nucleotides align to TRBD1. The CDR3 extends over 15 amino acids. Looked up from germline, CDR1 is SGHRS and CDR2 is YFSETQ. Losses at the gene ends were 4 bases for V and 7 bases for J; bases not matched to a gene: 8. The CDR3 bases are TGCGCCAGCAGCGGCGGGGACAGGGGGCAGGATGAAGCTTTCTTT. Amino acids: CASSGGDRGQDEAFF.

This clone appeared a few times. The chain recombines TRBV6-2 or TRBV6-3 with TRBJ2-7; 7 bases fit TRBD1. Trimming removed 0 bases from V and 3 bases from J; junction bases left unmatched: 5. The CDR3 runs 15 residues. Germline V CDR1 and CDR2: MNHEY, SVGEGT. As DNA, the CDR3 is TGTGCCAGCAGTTACTCGACAGGGTCGTACTACGAGCAGTACTTC. Translating it yields CASSYSTGSYYEQYF.

This chain joins TRBV7-9 and TRBJ2-7; unclear D gene. The CDR3 sequence is 12 residues long. Trimming took off 5 bases at V and 2 bases at J, with 7 bases between the two ends. Germline loops: CDR1 SEHNR, CDR2 FQNEAQ (reference sequence). For the CDR3, the DNA is TGTGCCAGCAGCCGAGGTACCTACGAGCAGTACTTC. Amino acids: CASSRGTYEQYF.

The rearrangement joins TRBV2 to TRBJ1-2; D is perhaps TRBD1 (6 bases). Germline-derived CDR1 and CDR2 are SNHLY and FYNNEI. This CDR3 spans 16 amino acids. Trimming took 4 bases from V and 2 from J, leaving 17 bases between them. Written as DNA, the CDR3 is TGTGCCAGCAGTGGGGATTTACAGGGTATCAACTATGGCTACACCTTC. Residues: CASSGDLQGINYGYTF.

The V and J genes are TRBV25-1 and TRBJ1-1, with D perhaps TRBD1 (5 bases). Trimming took off 7 bases at V and 4 bases at J, with 19 bases between the two ends. The CDR3 is made up of 15 amino acids. The germline V gene has CDR1 MGHDK and CDR2 SYGVNS. For the CDR3, the DNA is TGTGCCAGCACCCCAGTGGGCGGGGGGAGCACTGAAGCTTTCTTT. It encodes CASTPVGGGSTEAFF. The full variable domain, in which reference TRBV25-1 and TRBJ1-1 provide the parts outside the CDR3, is EADIYQTPRYLVIGTGKKITLECSQTMGHDKMYWYQQDPGMELHLIHYSYGVNSTEKGDLSSESTVSRIRTEHFPLTLESARPSHTSQYLCASTPVGGGSTEAFFGQGTRLTVV.

The gene calls are TRBV19 and TRBJ2-3; 7 nucleotides match TRBD1. The CDR3 has 16 residues. V was pared by 4 bases and J by 1 base, with 8 bases of the junction left unmatched. CDR1 is LNHDA and CDR2 is SQIVND in the germline V gene (reference sequence). CDR3: CASSTTPGQGTDTQYF. CDR3 nucleotides: TGTGCCAGTAGTACAACCCCAGGACAGGGCACAGATACGCAGTATTTT.

The chain has TRBV4-1 and TRBJ1-2; the D is unclear. The germline V and J ends were trimmed by 2 bases and 4 bases, with 17 bases remaining between them. Germline values: CDR1 MGHRA, CDR2 YSYEKL. The CDR3 has 16 residues. The CDR3 nucleotides read TGCGCCAGCAGCCAAAACCGGCGTACCGAGGGCTATGGCTACACCTTC. As protein: CASSQNRRTEGYGYTF.

This chain links TRBV7-2 with TRBJ1-1, with D possibly matching TRBD1 (6 bases). The V end lost 4 bases, the J end lost 5 bases, and 14 bases lay between the germline ends. The CDR3 has 14 residues. Germline lookup yields CDR1 SGHTA and CDR2 FQGNSA. The CDR3: CASSSFRGRTEAFF. CDR3 sequence (DNA): TGTGCCAGCAGCTCATTCAGGGGTCGAACTGAAGCTTTCTTT.

The V gene is TRBV7-9, the J gene TRBJ1-5; 9 positions match TRBD1. The J segment lost 2 bases and the V segment lost 5 bases, leaving 10 bases of the junction unmatched. The CDR3 consists of 17 residues. CDR1 SEHNR and CDR2 FQNEAQ come from the germline V gene (reference sequence). CDR3 bases: TGTGCCAGCAGCCCCGGACAGGGGATCAGTGGCAATCAGCCCCAGCATTTT. Its protein is CASSPGQGISGNQPQHF.